This entry concerns a single T cell receptor (beta chain). The CDR3 spans 19 residues. Germline-derived CDR1 and CDR2 are KGHDR and SFDVKD. With 2 bases removed from V and 0 bases from J, the gap between germline ends came to 18 bases. This record belongs to a study of blood T cell repertoires in COVID-19. The protocol was immunoSEQ multiplex PCR, while the TCRdb copy is restricted to in-frame clones and leaves out a portion. The sample holds hundreds of thousands of clones; 80% to 90% are singletons and the top ten take 3.5% to 4%. The specimen sequenced was PBMCs or T cells enriched from blood (not recorded which). This receptor was identified in a woman aged 40 to 50 with acute COVID-19. The V gene is TRBV24-1, the J gene TRBJ2-2; D gene unclear. The CDR3 DNA follows: TGTGCCACCAGTGATTCTATACAACCACAGATATCGAACACCGGGGAGCTGTTTTTT. Its protein is CATSDSIQPQISNTGELFF.